Presented here are 12 T cell receptor beta chains from one specimen sequenced in a study of shared clonotypes between healthy human individuals (dated by TCRdb to between 2020 and 2021). Libraries were built with the immunoSEQ multiplex PCR assay. TCRdb took this table from immuneACCESS and kept in-frame rearrangements with V and J called. Such tables lack part of the clones; where checked against another copy, unresolved V genes explain under half of the gap, and the rest is unexplained. The sample table contains about 680,000 clones; only one count was recorded for roughly 72% of them. Around 1.7% of the sample belongs to the ten largest clones. The sequenced material came from memory CD4+ T cells sorted from blood. The cell subset or site tag for this specimen amounts to: CD45RA-negative fraction. These receptors were collected from a woman aged 30 to 39 in good health.

The V call is TRBV4-1, the J call TRBJ1-5; D is unclear. Trimming took 0 bases from V and 0 from J, leaving 9 bases between them. Germline lookup yields CDR1 MGHRA and CDR2 YSYEKL. CDR3 size: 16 residues. The CDR3 loop is CASSQEGRTSNQPQHF. DNA for the CDR3: TGCGCCAGCAGCCAAGAGGGCAGGACTAGCAATCAGCCCCAGCATTTT.

The rearrangement links TRBV30 to TRBJ1-2; the D gene is possibly TRBD1 (6 bases). This CDR3 comprises 13 residues. The V end was cut by 3 bases, the J end by 5 bases, with 13 bases between. The V gene's germline CDR1 is GTSNPN and CDR2 SVGIG (reference sequence). In DNA, the CDR3 is TGTGCCTGGAGCGCTGGACAGACTTATGGCTACACCTTC. Amino acids: CAWSAGQTYGYTF.

This clone was detected only a few times. This chain uses TRBV11-1 with TRBJ1-2; tentatively, D is TRBD1 (6 bases). The ends were cut back, 5 bases at V and 8 bases at J, with 12 bases in the middle. CDR1 and CDR2 from the germline V gene are SGHAT and FQDESV (reference sequence). This CDR3 comprises 12 residues. CDR3 sequence: CASSAHRDGYTF. For the CDR3, the DNA is TGTGCCAGCAGCGCACACAGGGACGGCTACACCTTC.

This chain joins TRBV11-1 and TRBJ2-7; 11 positions agree with TRBD1. Germline V gives CDR1 SGHAT, CDR2 FQDESV (reference sequence). Trimming cost V 5 bases and J 6 bases; bases outside gene matches: 18. The CDR3 consists of 18 residues. This CDR3 is CASSPPGMSGTGGSEQYF. Written as DNA, the CDR3 is TGTGCCAGCAGCCCGCCCGGGATGAGCGGGACAGGGGGTTCCGAGCAGTACTTC.

The V gene is TRBV18, the J gene TRBJ2-7; no firm D call. In germline, CDR1 is KGHSH, CDR2 LQKENI. V lost 1 base and J lost 6, with 10 bases in between. This CDR3 has 13 residues. The CDR3 coding sequence is TGTGCCAGCTCACCACTAGAGAACAGCGAGCAGTACTTC. Residues: CASSPLENSEQYF.

The rearrangement joins TRBV30 to TRBJ2-1; 10 nucleotides agree with TRBD2. The CDR3 is 13 residues long. V shed 2 bases and J 13 bases; nucleotides not matched to a gene: 8. CDR1 is GTSNPN, CDR2 SVGIG, per germline (reference sequence). The CDR3 region has the DNA TGTGCCTGGAGTCCAACTAGCGGGAAATTTCAGTTCTTC. This translates into CAWSPTSGKFQFF.

This clone was detected a few times. The chain joins TRBV5-1 to TRBJ2-3; weak D call: TRBD2 (5 bases). In germline, CDR1 is SGHRS, CDR2 YFSETQ. Trimming left V 3 bases short and J 2 bases short, with 10 bases between. The length of the CDR3 is 14 residues. CDR3 nucleotide sequence: TGCGCCAGCAGCTCAGGAGGCCCCACAGATACGCAGTATTTT. Amino acid sequence: CASSSGGPTDTQYF.

In this sample, this clone turned up once. The V gene is TRBV11-2, the J gene TRBJ1-3; D unclear. CDR1 and CDR2 from the germline V gene are SGHAT and FQNNGV. V gave up 5 bases and J gave up 8 bases, with 13 bases separating them. The CDR3 covers 13 residues. The CDR3 sequence: CASSLIPEDTIYF. The CDR3 nucleotides read TGTGCCAGCAGCCTAATCCCAGAGGACACCATATATTTT.

This clone was recorded once. The chain recombines TRBV10-2 with TRBJ2-3; 7 nucleotides agree with TRBD2. The CDR3 runs to 15 residues. The V gene's germline CDR1 is WSHSY and CDR2 SAAADI. The V and J ends lost 2 bases and 1 base, in that order; junction bases with no gene match: 3. CDR3 sequence (DNA): TGCGCCAGCAGTGAGGGGGGAGGGCGCACAGATACGCAGTATTTT. This sequence encodes CASSEGGGRTDTQYF.

J is TRBJ2-7 and V is TRBV14, with 8 bases matching TRBD2. The CDR3 extends over 18 amino acids. The germline V gene has CDR1 SGHDN and CDR2 FVKESK. V was clipped by 2 bases and J by 6 bases; unmatched bases: 18. CDR3 nucleotides: TGTGCCAGCAGCCAAAAGATGCACGCCGGGACTAGGTTACGCGAGCAGTACTTC. Protein product: CASSQKMHAGTRLREQYF.

The chain has TRBV28 and TRBJ2-7; 7 bases map to TRBD2. The CDR3 contains 15 residues. Unmatched junction bases numbered 7, after V lost 3 bases and J lost 2 bases. Germline loops: CDR1 MDHEN, CDR2 SYDVKM. CDR3 in amino acids: CASSLVAGETYEQYF. The CDR3, as DNA: TGTGCCAGCAGTTTGGTAGCGGGCGAGACCTACGAGCAGTACTTC.

In its sample, this clone was seen once. This specimen includes other DNA sequences encoding the same CDR3. The chain links TRBV4-1 to TRBJ2-6; D is possibly TRBD1 or TRBD2 (5 bases each). Per germline, CDR1 MGHRA and CDR2 YSYEKL. The CDR3 consists of 18 residues. Trimming cost V 1 base and J 0 bases, with 13 bases left between them. Here the CDR3 reads CASSQAGQGASGANVLTF. CDR3 sequence (DNA): TGCGCCAGCAGCCAAGCTGGTCAGGGAGCCTCTGGGGCCAACGTCCTGACTTTC.